The 31 T cell receptor beta chains reported below all come from one sample, sequenced in a study of blood T cell repertoires in COVID-19 (dated by TCRdb to 2020 to 2022). Receptor amplification or capture employed the immunoSEQ multiplex PCR assay. TCRdb limited this immuneACCESS table to in-frame rearrangements with V and J called. A share of clones is missing; checked studies link under half to unresolved V genes, and the rest is unexplained. The sample contains tens of thousands of clones, about 80% of them found a single time. The top ten constitute more than 15% of the sample. The sequencing sample was made of peripheral blood. Receptor source: a man younger than 40 with COVID-19, enrolled during active disease.

The genes are TRBV6-1 and TRBJ2-7, with 9 positions matching TRBD1. V lost 3 bases to trimming and J lost 4 bases; unmatched junction nucleotides: 7. The CDR3 is made up of 15 amino acids. The V gene's germline CDR1 is MNHNS and CDR2 SASEGT. CDR3 in DNA: TGTGCCAGCAGTGAGTCCACAGGGGGCATTTACGAGCAGTACTTC. This encodes CASSESTGGIYEQYF.

This chain joins TRBV10-3 and TRBJ2-3; 9 positions agree with TRBD1. Germline V gene lookup returns CDR1 ENHRY and CDR2 SYGVKD. V lost 2 bases to trimming and J lost 2 bases; unmatched junction nucleotides: 2. This CDR3 has 15 amino acids. This CDR3 is CAISERTGDTDTQYF. For the CDR3, the DNA is TGTGCCATCAGTGAGCGGACAGGGGACACAGATACGCAGTATTTT.

This chain joins TRBV21-1 and TRBJ1-5; TRBD1 is the table's D call, not checked against the DNA. TRBV21-1 is designated a pseudogene. The CDR3 loop spans 16 amino acids. The CDR3 protein is CASSKAPTGAEQPQHF. The CDR3 coding sequence is TGTGCCAGCAGCAAAGCACCGACAGGGGCGGAACAGCCCCAGCATTTT.

This clone was observed a single time. V gene TRBV4-3 combines with J gene TRBJ1-2; D may be TRBD1 (5 bases). Germline V gene lookup returns CDR1 LGHNA and CDR2 YSLEER. The CDR3 totals 15 residues. V was pared by 3 bases and J by 4 bases, with 15 bases between. CDR3 sequence: CASSQDDRSPYGYTF. CDR3 bases: TGCGCCAGCAGCCAGGACGACAGATCCCCCTATGGCTACACCTTC.

The V and J genes are TRBV10-3 and TRBJ2-5, with 10 bases that match TRBD2. Germline V gene data show CDR1 as ENHRY and CDR2 as SYGVKD. The CDR3 totals 16 residues. V trimming: 0 bases; J trimming: 4 bases; junction bases outside the gene matches: 5. The CDR3 is CAISESSGRIGETQYF. The DNA of the CDR3 is TGTGCCATCAGTGAGTCTAGCGGGAGGATAGGAGAGACCCAGTACTTC.

Here the CDR3 reads CASSLLAGASYNEQFF. CDR3 DNA: TGTGCCAGCAGCTTACTAGCGGGGGCCTCCTACAATGAGCAGTTCTTC. V is TRBV28 and J is TRBJ2-1, with 11 bases fitting TRBD2. J gave up 0 bases and V 6 bases, and 4 bases lay outside the gene matches. Germline CDR1 is MDHEN and CDR2 is SYDVKM. CDR3 length equals 16 residues.

This chain uses TRBV6-5 with TRBJ1-1; tentatively, D is TRBD1 (5 bases). The germline gives CDR1 MNHEY, CDR2 SVGAGI. The CDR3 is made up of 14 amino acids. V dropped 5 bases and J dropped 3 bases, with 13 bases sitting between them. The CDR3 nucleotides read TGTGCCAGCAGTATTGGCCGACAGTACACTGAAGCTTTCTTT. Translated, it gives CASSIGRQYTEAFF.

This sequence joins TRBV11-1 and TRBJ2-6; D is perhaps TRBD1 (6 bases). The CDR3 sequence is 14 residues long. Trimming left V 5 bases short and J 4 bases short, with 9 bases between. Germline V lookup: CDR1 SGHAT, CDR2 FQDESV (reference sequence). The CDR3 reads CASSTGSGANVLTF. CDR3 nucleotide sequence: TGTGCCAGCAGCACAGGGTCCGGGGCCAACGTCCTGACTTTC.

The J gene is TRBJ2-3, the V gene TRBV25-1; 9 nucleotides line up with TRBD1. The CDR3 runs 15 residues. The V segment lost 7 bases and the J segment 4 bases; nucleotides outside the gene matches: 9. Germline V lookup: CDR1 MGHDK, CDR2 SYGVNS. The CDR3 is CASTIGTGWADTQYF. The CDR3 DNA reads TGTGCCAGCACTATAGGGACAGGGTGGGCAGATACGCAGTATTTT.

In its sample, this clone was seen a few times. V is TRBV6-5 and J is TRBJ2-7; D possibly corresponds to TRBD1 (5 bases). CDR3 length: 14 amino acids. Germline-derived CDR1 and CDR2 are MNHEY and SVGAGI. Trimming took off 2 bases at V and 1 base at J, with 9 bases between the two ends. CDR3 sequence: CASSYMAGSYEQYF. The CDR3 DNA sequence: TGTGCCAGCAGTTACATGGCAGGGTCCTACGAGCAGTACTTC.

The J gene is TRBJ2-1, the V gene TRBV9; D perhaps matches TRBD1 (7 bases). Germline V CDR1 and CDR2: SGDLS, YYNGEE. The CDR3 contains 16 residues. Trimming left V 0 bases short and J 3 bases short, with 13 bases between. The CDR3 protein is CASSVGAGQLYNEQFF. For the CDR3, the DNA is TGTGCCAGCAGCGTAGGGGCGGGACAGCTCTACAATGAGCAGTTCTTC.

The chain is built from TRBV9 and TRBJ2-2; 7 nucleotides align to TRBD2. The CDR3 covers 16 residues. Losses at the gene ends were 4 bases for V and 5 bases for J; bases not matched to a gene: 11. Germline CDR1 SGDLS, CDR2 YYNGEE. The CDR3 nucleotides read TGTGCCAGCAGCCCCGGGGGGAAGGTGGTTACCGGGGAGCTGTTTTTT. Protein sequence: CASSPGGKVVTGELFF.

This clone was recorded only once. The chain has TRBV11-3 and TRBJ1-2; D is possibly TRBD1 (5 bases). The CDR3 is 13 residues long. Germline V lookup: CDR1 SGHNT, CDR2 YENEEA. Trimming pared 3 bases from V and 5 bases from J, leaving 10 bases between. CDR3 bases: TGTGCCAGCAGCTTTGCCAGGGCGTATGGCTACACCTTC. This codes for CASSFARAYGYTF.

V usage is TRBV30 and J usage is TRBJ1-2, with 7 bases matching TRBD1. Germline loops: CDR1 GTSNPN, CDR2 SVGIG (reference sequence). Trimming removed 4 bases from V and 6 bases from J; junction bases left unmatched: 5. CDR3 length equals 12 residues. In nucleotides, the CDR3 is TGTGCCTGGACGACAGGGTCGCATGGCTACACCTTC. The encoded protein is CAWTTGSHGYTF.

The V and J genes are TRBV27 and TRBJ1-1; D is unclear. The CDR3 extends over 15 amino acids. Trimming left V 7 bases short and J 4 bases short, with 19 bases between. Germline CDR1 and CDR2: MNHEY and SMNVEV (reference sequence). Here the CDR3 reads CASKTRDGLATEAFF. In nucleotides, the CDR3 is TGTGCCAGCAAGACCCGAGACGGATTAGCCACTGAAGCTTTCTTT.

This rearrangement joins TRBV6-6 to TRBJ2-7, with D perhaps matching TRBD2 (5 bases). Trimming took 6 bases from V and 6 from J, leaving 21 bases between them. This CDR3 contains 15 residues. The germline V gene has CDR1 MNHNY and CDR2 SVGAGI (reference sequence). CDR3 sequence (DNA): TGTGCCAGCAGGACCCAAGCGGCCCGGGTTGGCGAGCAGTACTTC. It is translated as CASRTQAARVGEQYF.

V gene TRBV4-2 combines with J gene TRBJ1-6; 7 nucleotides agree with TRBD1. The CDR3 spans 18 residues. V shed 0 bases, J shed 5 bases, and the junction held 10 bases outside the gene matches. Germline V gives CDR1 LGHNA, CDR2 YNFKEQ. The CDR3 region has the DNA TGTGCCAGCAGCCAAGATTTGCCTACAGGGGTGGATAATTCACCCCTCCACTTT. Protein product: CASSQDLPTGVDNSPLHF.

The chain uses TRBV6-4 and TRBJ2-3; 11 bases match TRBD2. In germline, CDR1 is MRHNA, CDR2 SNTAGT. The length of the CDR3 is 14 residues. V gave up 6 bases and J gave up 5 bases; unmatched junction bases: 4. The CDR3 reads CASSILAGEDTQYF. CDR3 in DNA: TGTGCCAGCAGCATACTAGCGGGAGAAGATACGCAGTATTTT.

The chain links TRBV6-5 to TRBJ2-1, with 10 bases matching TRBD2. J gave up 8 bases and V 0 bases, and 7 bases lay outside the gene matches. Germline V gene sequence: CDR1 MNHEY, CDR2 SVGAGI. This CDR3 region has 16 residues. The CDR3 DNA is TGTGCCAGCAGTTACTCCCGGACTAGCGGAGCTCATGAGCAGTTCTTC. Its protein is CASSYSRTSGAHEQFF.

The chain has TRBV10-3 and TRBJ2-3, with 7 bases fitting TRBD1. Trimming cost V 6 bases and J 3 bases; bases outside gene matches: 12. The CDR3 has 16 residues. Germline V gene sequence: CDR1 ENHRY, CDR2 SYGVKD. CDR3: CAIRGQGVDVTDTQYF. CDR3 in DNA: TGTGCCATCAGAGGGCAGGGGGTAGATGTTACAGATACGCAGTATTTT.

The V gene is TRBV19, the J gene TRBJ1-6, with 7 bases matching TRBD1. CDR1 is LNHDA, CDR2 SQIVND, per germline (reference sequence). CDR3 size: 13 residues. Trimming removed 6 bases from V and 14 bases from J; junction bases left unmatched: 10. DNA of the CDR3: TGTGCCAGTAGGGGGACAGACATAGGCACCCTCCACTTT. This encodes CASRGTDIGTLHF.

J is TRBJ2-3 and V is TRBV7-7; D unresolved. Germline values: CDR1 SSHAT, CDR2 FNYEAQ (reference sequence). Trimming removed 5 bases at V and 4 bases at J, with 22 bases between. This CDR3 has 17 residues. CDR3 nucleotide sequence: TGTGCCAGCAGCCCCTCACCGGAGACCCCTTGGGCAGATACGCAGTATTTT. The encoded protein is CASSPSPETPWADTQYF.

This clone has only one observation. V gene TRBV9 combines with J gene TRBJ1-1; possible D gene TRBD1, 6 bases. The CDR3 runs 13 residues. The V end lost 3 bases, the J end lost 6 bases, and 12 bases lay between the germline ends. The germline V gene has CDR1 SGDLS and CDR2 YYNGEE. The CDR3 DNA reads TGTGCCAGCAGCGAGACAGGTACCCCTGAAGCTTTCTTT. Encoded protein: CASSETGTPEAFF.

By share, this clone ranks as medium-sized. CDR3 sequence reads: CASSLGQGFNYGYTF. CDR3 nucleotide sequence: TGTGCCAGCAGCCTTGGACAGGGCTTTAACTATGGCTACACCTTC. The V gene is TRBV5-8, the J gene TRBJ1-2; 8 bases are shared with TRBD1. The CDR3 totals 15 residues. Unmatched junction bases numbered 6, after V lost 4 bases and J lost 1 base. Per the germline V gene, CDR1 is SGHTS and CDR2 is YDEGEE.

The chain joins TRBV6-5 to TRBJ2-7, with 8 bases lining up with TRBD1. In germline, CDR1 is MNHEY, CDR2 SVGAGI. The length of the CDR3 is 14 residues. Unmatched junction bases numbered 5, after V lost 2 bases and J lost 5 bases. CDR3 sequence (DNA): TGTGCCAGCAGTTACGCCAGGGGGCCCCACGAGCAGTACTTC. Amino acid sequence: CASSYARGPHEQYF.

V and J are TRBV9 and TRBJ2-5, with 9 bases aligning to TRBD2. In germline, CDR1 is SGDLS, CDR2 YYNGEE. The CDR3 contains 16 residues. V trimming: 4 bases; J trimming: 4 bases; junction bases outside the gene matches: 11. Here the CDR3 reads CASSPVAGVERETQYF. The CDR3 nucleotides are TGTGCCAGCAGCCCTGTAGCGGGGGTCGAGAGAGAGACCCAGTACTTC.

The chain carries TRBV5-8 and TRBJ2-4; D is perhaps TRBD1 (6 bases). V was cut by 2 bases and J by 8 bases, with 17 bases left in between. CDR3 length: 15 amino acids. Germline CDR1 is SGHTS and CDR2 is YDEGEE. Here the CDR3 reads CASSLQGRGGDIQYF. The CDR3 region has the DNA TGTGCCAGCAGCTTACAGGGTAGAGGTGGGGACATTCAGTACTTC.

CDR3 coding DNA: TGTGCCAGCAGTGCAAAGGGGACGGGACAGGGGACAGATACGCAGTATTTT. Amino acid sequence: CASSAKGTGQGTDTQYF. V and J are TRBV6-1 and TRBJ2-3; 10 bases are a match to TRBD1. In germline, CDR1 is MNHNS, CDR2 SASEGT. CDR3 length: 17 residues. V lost 4 bases and J lost 3; bases outside the gene matches: 10.

The rearrangement uses TRBV5-1 and TRBJ2-7; D uncertain. This CDR3 contains 15 residues. The V end lost 4 bases, the J end lost 1 base, and 15 bases lay between the germline ends. CDR1 SGHRS and CDR2 YFSETQ come from the germline V gene. For the CDR3, the DNA is TGCGCCAGCAGCGCAAATTCCCTTCGGTCCTACGAGCAGTACTTC. As protein: CASSANSLRSYEQYF.

This chain joins TRBV7-8 and TRBJ2-2, with D hard to call. The V gene's germline CDR1 is SGHVS and CDR2 FQNEAQ. V lost 5 bases, J lost 8 bases, and 6 bases lay in between. The CDR3 consists of 11 residues. CDR3 coding DNA: TGTGCCAGCAGCCAGCTGGGGGAGCTGTTTTTT. Protein product: CASSQLGELFF.

The CDR3 spells CASSSQGQPTTNEKLFF. CDR3 coding DNA: TGTGCCAGCAGCTCCCAGGGACAACCTACAACTAATGAAAAACTGTTTTTT. The genes are TRBV9 and TRBJ1-4; D might be TRBD1 (6 bases). The V and J ends lost 4 bases and 0 bases respectively, with 16 bases between them. Germline lookup yields CDR1 SGDLS and CDR2 YYNGEE. This CDR3 has 17 amino acids.